The text below deals with one T cell receptor beta chain. Deletions cut 0 bases from V and 6 bases from J, with 8 bases between. The germline V gene encodes CDR1 MNHEY and CDR2 SVGAGI. CDR3 length: 13 residues. The sample is drawn from a study of somatic mutations in cytotoxic T cells in rheumatoid arthritis. Produced via immunoSEQ multiplex PCR; TCRdb's table is partial and in-frame only. Among about 18,000 clones listed, about 81% were seen once. Sequencing was done on a sample of CD8+ T cells sorted from blood. The chain is built from TRBV6-5 and TRBJ1-1; D perhaps matches TRBD1 (5 bases). The source of this sequence is an adult with rheumatoid arthritis. CDR3 sequence (DNA): TGTGCCAGCAGTTACTCGACGGGGGCTGAAGCTTTCTTT. Its protein is CASSYSTGAEAFF.